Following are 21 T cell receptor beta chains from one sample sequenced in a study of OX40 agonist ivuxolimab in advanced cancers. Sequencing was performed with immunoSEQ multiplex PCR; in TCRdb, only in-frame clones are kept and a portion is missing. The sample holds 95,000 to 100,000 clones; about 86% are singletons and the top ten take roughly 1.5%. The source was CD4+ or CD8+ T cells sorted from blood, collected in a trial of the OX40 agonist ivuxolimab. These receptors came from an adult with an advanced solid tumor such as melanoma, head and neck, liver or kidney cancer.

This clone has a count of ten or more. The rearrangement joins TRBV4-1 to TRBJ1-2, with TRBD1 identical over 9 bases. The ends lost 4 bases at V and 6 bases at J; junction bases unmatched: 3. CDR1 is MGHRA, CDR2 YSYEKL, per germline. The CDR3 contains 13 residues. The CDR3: CASSPWTGDGYTF. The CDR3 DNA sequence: TGCGCCAGCAGCCCCTGGACAGGGGATGGCTACACCTTC.

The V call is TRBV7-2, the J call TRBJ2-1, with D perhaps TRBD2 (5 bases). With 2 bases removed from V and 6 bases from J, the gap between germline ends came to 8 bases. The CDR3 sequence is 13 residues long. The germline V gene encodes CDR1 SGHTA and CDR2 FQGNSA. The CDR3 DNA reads TGTGCCAGCAGCTTACCTGGACTCAATGAGCAGTTCTTC. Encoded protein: CASSLPGLNEQFF.

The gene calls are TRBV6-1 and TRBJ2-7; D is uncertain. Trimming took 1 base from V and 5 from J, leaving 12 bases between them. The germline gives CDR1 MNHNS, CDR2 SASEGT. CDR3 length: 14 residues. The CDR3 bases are TGTGCCAGCAGTGAAGTAGGCTTTATGGACGAGCAGTACTTC. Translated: CASSEVGFMDEQYF.

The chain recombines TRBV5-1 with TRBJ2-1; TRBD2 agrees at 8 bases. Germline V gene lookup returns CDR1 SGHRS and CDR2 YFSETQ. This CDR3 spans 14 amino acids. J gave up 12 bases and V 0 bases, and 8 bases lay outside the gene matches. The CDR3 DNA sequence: TGCGCCAGCAGCTTGGTAGTAGCGGGAAAAGGGCAGTTCTTC. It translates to CASSLVVAGKGQFF.

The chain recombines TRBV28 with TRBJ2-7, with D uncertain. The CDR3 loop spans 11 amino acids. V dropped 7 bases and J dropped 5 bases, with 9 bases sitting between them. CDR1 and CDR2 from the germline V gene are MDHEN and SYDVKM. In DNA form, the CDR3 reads TGTGCCAGCACCATTCGTGACGAGCAGTACTTC. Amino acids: CASTIRDEQYF.

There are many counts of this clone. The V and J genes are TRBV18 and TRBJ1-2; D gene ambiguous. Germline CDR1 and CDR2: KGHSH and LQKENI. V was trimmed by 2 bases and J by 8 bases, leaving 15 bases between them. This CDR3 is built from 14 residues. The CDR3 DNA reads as TGTGCCAGCTCACCATCCGATTCACCTGGAGGCTACACCTTC. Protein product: CASSPSDSPGGYTF.

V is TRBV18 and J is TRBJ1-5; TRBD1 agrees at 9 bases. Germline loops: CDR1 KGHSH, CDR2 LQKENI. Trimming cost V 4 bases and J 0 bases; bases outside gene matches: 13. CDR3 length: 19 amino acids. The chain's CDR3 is CASSRDSGTGKVSNQPQHF. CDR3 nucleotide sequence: TGTGCCAGCTCACGCGATTCCGGGACAGGGAAGGTTAGCAATCAGCCCCAGCATTTT.

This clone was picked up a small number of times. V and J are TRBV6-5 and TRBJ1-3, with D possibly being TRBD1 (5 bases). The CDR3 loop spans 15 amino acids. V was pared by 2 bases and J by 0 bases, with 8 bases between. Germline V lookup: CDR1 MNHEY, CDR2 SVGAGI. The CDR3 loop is CASSYGGGSGNTIYF. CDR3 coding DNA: TGTGCCAGCAGTTACGGGGGGGGCTCTGGAAACACCATATATTTT.

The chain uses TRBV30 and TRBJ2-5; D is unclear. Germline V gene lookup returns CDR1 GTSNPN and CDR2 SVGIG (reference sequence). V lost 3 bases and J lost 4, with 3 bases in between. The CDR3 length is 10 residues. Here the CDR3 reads CAWSRETQYF. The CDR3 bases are TGTGCCTGGAGCAGAGAGACCCAGTACTTC. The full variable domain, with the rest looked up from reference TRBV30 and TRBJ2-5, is SQTIHQWPATLVQPVGSPLSLECTVEGTSNPNLYWYRQAAGRGLQLLFYSVGIGQISSEVPQNLSASRPQDRQFILSSKKLLLSDSGFYLCAWSRETQYFGPGTRLLVL.

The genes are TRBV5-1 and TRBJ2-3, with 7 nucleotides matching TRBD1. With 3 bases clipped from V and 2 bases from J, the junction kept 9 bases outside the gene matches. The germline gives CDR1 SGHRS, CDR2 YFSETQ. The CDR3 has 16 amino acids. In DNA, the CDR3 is TGCGCCAGCAGCTACGCCGGGACAGAGACCACAGATACGCAGTATTTT. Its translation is CASSYAGTETTDTQYF.

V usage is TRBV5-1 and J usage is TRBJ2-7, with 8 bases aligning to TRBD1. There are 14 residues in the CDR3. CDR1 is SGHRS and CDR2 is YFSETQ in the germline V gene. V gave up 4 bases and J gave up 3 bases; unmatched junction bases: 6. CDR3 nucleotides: TGCGCCAGCAGCCCAGGACAGGGTATCTACGAGCAGTACTTC. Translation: CASSPGQGIYEQYF.

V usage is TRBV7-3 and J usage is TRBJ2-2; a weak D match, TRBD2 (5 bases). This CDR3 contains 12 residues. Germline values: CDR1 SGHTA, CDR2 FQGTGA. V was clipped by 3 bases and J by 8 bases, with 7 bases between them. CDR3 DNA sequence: TGTGCCAGCAGCTTCGAGGGTGGGGAGCTGTTTTTT. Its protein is CASSFEGGELFF. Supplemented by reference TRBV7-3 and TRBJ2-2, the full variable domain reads GAGVSQTPSNKVTEKGKYVELRCDPISGHTALYWYRQSLGQGPEFLIYFQGTGAADDSGLPNDRFFAVRPEGSVSTLKIQRTERGDSAVYLCASSFEGGELFFGEGSRLTVL.

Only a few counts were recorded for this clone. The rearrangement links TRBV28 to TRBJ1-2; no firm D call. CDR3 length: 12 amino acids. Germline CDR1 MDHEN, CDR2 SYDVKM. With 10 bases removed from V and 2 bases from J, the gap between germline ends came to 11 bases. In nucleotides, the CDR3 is TGTGCCACTTTGGGCCTCAACTATGGCTACACCTTC. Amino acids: CATLGLNYGYTF.

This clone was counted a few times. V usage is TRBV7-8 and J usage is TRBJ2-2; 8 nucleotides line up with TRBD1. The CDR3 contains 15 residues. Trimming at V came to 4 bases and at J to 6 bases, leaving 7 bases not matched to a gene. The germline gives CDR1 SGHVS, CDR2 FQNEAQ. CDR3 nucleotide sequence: TGTGCCAGCAGCTCCTCGGGGACAGGTTCCGGGGAGCTGTTTTTT. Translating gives CASSSSGTGSGELFF.

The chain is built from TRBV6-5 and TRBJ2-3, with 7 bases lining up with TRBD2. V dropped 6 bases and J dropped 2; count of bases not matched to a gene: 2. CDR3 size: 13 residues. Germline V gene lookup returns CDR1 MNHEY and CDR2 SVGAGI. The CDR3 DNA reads TGTGCCAGCAGGCAGCGGGACACAGATACGCAGTATTTT. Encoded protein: CASRQRDTDTQYF.

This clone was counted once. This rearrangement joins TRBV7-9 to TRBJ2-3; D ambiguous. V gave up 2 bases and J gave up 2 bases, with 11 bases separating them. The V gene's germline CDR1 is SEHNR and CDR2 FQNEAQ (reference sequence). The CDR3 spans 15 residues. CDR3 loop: CASSLSRTPTDTQYF. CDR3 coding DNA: TGTGCCAGCAGCTTATCCCGAACGCCCACAGATACGCAGTATTTT.

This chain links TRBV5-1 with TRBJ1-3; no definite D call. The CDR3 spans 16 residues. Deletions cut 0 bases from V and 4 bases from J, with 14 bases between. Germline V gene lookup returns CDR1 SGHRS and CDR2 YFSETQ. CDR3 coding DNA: TGCGCCAGCAGCTTGGGCTCGGAGGGCCCCGGAAACACCATATATTTT. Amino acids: CASSLGSEGPGNTIYF.

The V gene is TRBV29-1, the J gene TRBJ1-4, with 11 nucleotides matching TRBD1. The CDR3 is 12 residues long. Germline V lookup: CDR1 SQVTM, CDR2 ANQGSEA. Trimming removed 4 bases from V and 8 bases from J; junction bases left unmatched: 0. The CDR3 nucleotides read TGCAGCGTTGGGGACAGGGGGGAAAAACTGTTTTTT. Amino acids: CSVGDRGEKLFF.

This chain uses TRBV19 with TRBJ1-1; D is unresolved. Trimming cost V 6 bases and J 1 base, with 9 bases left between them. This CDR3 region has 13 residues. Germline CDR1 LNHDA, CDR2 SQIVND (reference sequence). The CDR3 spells CASRFSRNTEAFF. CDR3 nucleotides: TGTGCCAGTAGGTTTTCCCGGAACACTGAAGCTTTCTTT.

The CDR3 here is CASSHGVGEQYF. For the CDR3, the DNA is TGTGCCAGCAGCCACGGAGTGGGGGAGCAGTACTTC. The gene calls are TRBV7-9 and TRBJ2-7, with D hard to call. This CDR3 spans 12 amino acids. Germline V gene sequence: CDR1 SEHNR, CDR2 FQNEAQ (reference sequence). Trimming took off 5 bases at V and 7 bases at J, with 12 bases between the two ends.

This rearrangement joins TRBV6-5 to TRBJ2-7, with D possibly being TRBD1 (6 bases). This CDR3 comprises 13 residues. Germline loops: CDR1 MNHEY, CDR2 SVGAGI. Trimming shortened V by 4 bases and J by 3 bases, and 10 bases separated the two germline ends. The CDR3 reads CASSFPDSYEQYF. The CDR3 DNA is TGTGCCAGCAGTTTCCCGGACAGCTACGAGCAGTACTTC.